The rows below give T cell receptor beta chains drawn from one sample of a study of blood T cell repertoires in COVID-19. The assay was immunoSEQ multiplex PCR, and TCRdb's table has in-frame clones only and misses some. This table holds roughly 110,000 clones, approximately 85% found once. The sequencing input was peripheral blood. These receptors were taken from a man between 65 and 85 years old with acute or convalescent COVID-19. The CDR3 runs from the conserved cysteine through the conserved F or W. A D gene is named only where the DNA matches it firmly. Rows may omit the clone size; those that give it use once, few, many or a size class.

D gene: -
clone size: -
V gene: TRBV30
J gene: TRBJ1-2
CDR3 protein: CAWSVSERYTF
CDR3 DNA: TGTGCCTGGAGTGTCTCGGAGAGATACACCTTC

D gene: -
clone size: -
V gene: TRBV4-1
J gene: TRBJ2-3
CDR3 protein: CASSQEGPPDTQYF
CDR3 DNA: TGCGCCAGCAGCCAAGAGGGGCCCCCAGATACGCAGTATTTT

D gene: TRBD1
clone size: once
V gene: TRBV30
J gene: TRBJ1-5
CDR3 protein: CAWSVAGGGQPQHF
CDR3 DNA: TGTGCCTGGAGTGTCGCAGGGGGCGGCCAGCCCCAGCATTTT

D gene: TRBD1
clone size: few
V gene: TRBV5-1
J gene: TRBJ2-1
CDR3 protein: CASSWGTGSYNEQFF
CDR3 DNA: TGCGCCAGCAGCTGGGGGACAGGGTCCTACAATGAGCAGTTCTTC

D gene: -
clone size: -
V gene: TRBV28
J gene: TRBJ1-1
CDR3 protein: CATLPGTLNTEAFF
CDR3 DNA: TGTGCCACTTTACCTGGGACACTCAACACTGAAGCTTTCTTT

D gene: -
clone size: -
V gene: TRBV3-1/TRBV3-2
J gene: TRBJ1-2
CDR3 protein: CASSQGREGPYGYTF
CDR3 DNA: TGTGCCAGCAGCCAAGGCAGGGAGGGGCCCTATGGCTACACCTTC

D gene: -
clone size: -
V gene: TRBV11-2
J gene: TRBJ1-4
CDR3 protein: CASSFYSRSAATTNEKLFF
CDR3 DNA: TGTGCCAGCAGCTTCTACAGTAGATCAGCTGCCACAACTAATGAAAAACTGTTTTTT

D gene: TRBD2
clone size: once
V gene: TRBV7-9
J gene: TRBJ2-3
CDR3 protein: CASSLGLAGDTDTQYF
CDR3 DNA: TGTGCCAGCAGCTTGGGACTAGCGGGGGATACAGATACGCAGTATTTT

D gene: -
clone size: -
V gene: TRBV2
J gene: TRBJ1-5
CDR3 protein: CASSEFGPINQPQHF
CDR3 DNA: TGTGCCAGCAGTGAATTTGGGCCGATTAATCAGCCCCAGCATTTT

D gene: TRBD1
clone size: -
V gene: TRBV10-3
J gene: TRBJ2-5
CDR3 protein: CAIREDRGLQETQYF
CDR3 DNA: TGTGCCATCAGGGAGGACAGGGGACTTCAAGAGACCCAGTACTTC

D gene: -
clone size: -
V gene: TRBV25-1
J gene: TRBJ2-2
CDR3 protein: CASSEMEATGELFF
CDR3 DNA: TGTGCCAGCAGTGAAATGGAGGCCACCGGGGAGCTGTTTTTT

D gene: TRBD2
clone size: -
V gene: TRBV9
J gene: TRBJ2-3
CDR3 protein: CASMGGGATGTDTQYF
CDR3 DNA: TGTGCCAGCATGGGCGGGGGGGCCACCGGCACAGATACGCAGTATTTT

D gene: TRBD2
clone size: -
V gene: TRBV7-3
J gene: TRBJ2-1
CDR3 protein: CASSLSGTRNEQFF
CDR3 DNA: TGTGCCAGCAGCTTAAGCGGGACTAGAAATGAGCAGTTCTTC

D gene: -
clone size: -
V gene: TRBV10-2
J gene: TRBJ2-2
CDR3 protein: CASSEVAASGELFF
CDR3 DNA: TGCGCCAGCAGTGAGGTGGCTGCCTCGGGGGAGCTGTTTTTT

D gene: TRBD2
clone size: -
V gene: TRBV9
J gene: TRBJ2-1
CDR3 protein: CASSVAPNLIAGGDEQFF
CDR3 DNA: TGTGCCAGCAGCGTAGCTCCCAATCTAATAGCGGGAGGCGATGAGCAGTTCTTC

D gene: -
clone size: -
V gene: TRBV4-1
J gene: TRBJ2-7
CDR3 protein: CASSQDMRSEQYF
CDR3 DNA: TGCGCCAGCAGCCAAGATATGCGATCGGAGCAGTACTTC

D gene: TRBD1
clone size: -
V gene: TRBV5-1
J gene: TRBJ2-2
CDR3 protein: CASSLGTGGLTGELFF
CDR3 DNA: TGCGCCAGCAGCTTGGGGACAGGGGGGCTCACCGGGGAGCTGTTTTTT

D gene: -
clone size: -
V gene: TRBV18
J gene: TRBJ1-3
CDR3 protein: CASSLSQGSGNTIYF
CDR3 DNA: TGTGCCAGCTCACTTTCACAGGGTTCTGGAAACACCATATATTTT

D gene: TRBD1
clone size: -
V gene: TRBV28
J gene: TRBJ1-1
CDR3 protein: CASTTDRGTEAFF
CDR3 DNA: TGTGCCAGCACCACCGACAGGGGGACTGAAGCTTTCTTT

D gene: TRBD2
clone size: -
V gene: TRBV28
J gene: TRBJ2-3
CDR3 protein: CASAGTSATDTQYF
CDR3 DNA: TGTGCCAGCGCCGGGACTAGCGCGACAGATACGCAGTATTTT

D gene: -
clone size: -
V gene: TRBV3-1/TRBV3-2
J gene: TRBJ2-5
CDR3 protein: CASSLRDTQETQYF
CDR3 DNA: TGTGCCAGCAGCCTACGGGACACTCAAGAGACCCAGTACTTC

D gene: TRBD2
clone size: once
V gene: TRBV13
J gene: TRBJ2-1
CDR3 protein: CASRLAGSHLYNEQFF
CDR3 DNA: TGTGCCAGCAGGCTAGCGGGATCCCACTTATACAATGAGCAGTTCTTC

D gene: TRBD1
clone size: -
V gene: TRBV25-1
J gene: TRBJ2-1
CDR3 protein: CASSGQGIYNEQFF
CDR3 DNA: TGTGCCAGCAGTGGACAGGGGATCTACAATGAGCAGTTCTTC

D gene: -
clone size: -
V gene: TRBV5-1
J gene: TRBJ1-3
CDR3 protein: CASSDGAGNTIYF
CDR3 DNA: TGCGCCAGCAGTGACGGGGCTGGAAACACCATATATTTT

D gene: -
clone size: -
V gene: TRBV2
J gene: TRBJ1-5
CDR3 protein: CASSEVEVGQPQHF
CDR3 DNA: TGTGCCAGCAGTGAGGTGGAGGTTGGTCAGCCCCAGCATTTT

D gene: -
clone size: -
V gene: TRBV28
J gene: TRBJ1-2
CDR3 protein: CASSLMGHDSSGGYTF
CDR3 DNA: TGTGCCAGCAGTTTAATGGGTCACGACAGTAGCGGTGGCTACACCTTC

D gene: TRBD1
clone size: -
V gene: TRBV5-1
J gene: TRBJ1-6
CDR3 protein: CASSLVPGGNYNSPLHF
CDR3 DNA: TGCGCCAGCAGCTTGGTGCCAGGGGGTAACTATAATTCACCCCTCCACTTT

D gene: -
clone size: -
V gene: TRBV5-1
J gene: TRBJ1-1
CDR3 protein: CASSSGQKNTEAFF
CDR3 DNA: TGCGCCAGCTCGAGCGGGCAGAAAAACACTGAAGCTTTCTTT

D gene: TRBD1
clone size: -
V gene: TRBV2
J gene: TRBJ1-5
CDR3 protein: CASRVRQGRQPQHF
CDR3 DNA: TGTGCCAGCAGAGTAAGACAGGGTCGTCAGCCCCAGCATTTT

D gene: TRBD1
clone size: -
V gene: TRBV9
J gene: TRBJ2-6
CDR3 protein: CASSVGTGAGANVLTF
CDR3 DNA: TGTGCCAGCAGCGTAGGAACAGGGGCTGGGGCCAACGTCCTGACTTTC

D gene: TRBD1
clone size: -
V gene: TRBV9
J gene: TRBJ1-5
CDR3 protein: CASSSTGGSQPQHF
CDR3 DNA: TGTGCCAGCAGCTCTACAGGGGGCAGTCAGCCCCAGCATTTT

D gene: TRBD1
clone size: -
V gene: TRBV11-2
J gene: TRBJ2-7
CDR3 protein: CASTPDRVPEQYF
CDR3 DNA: TGTGCCAGCACCCCGGACAGGGTACCCGAGCAGTACTTC

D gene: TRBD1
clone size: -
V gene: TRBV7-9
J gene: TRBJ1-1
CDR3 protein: CASSFQGALKTEAFF
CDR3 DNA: TGTGCCAGCAGCTTTCAGGGGGCGCTTAAGACTGAAGCTTTCTTT

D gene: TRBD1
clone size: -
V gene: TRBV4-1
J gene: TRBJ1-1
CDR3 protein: CASSLDRGVNTEAFF
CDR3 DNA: TGCGCCAGCAGCCTGGACAGGGGCGTCAACACTGAAGCTTTCTTT

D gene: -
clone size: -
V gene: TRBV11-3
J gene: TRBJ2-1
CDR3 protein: CASSLGSLSKRFF
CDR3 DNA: TGTGCCAGCAGCTTAGGTTCTCTATCGAAGCGGTTCTTC

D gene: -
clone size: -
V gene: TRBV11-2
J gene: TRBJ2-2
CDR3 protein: CASTLGGTPGVTGELFF
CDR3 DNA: TGTGCCAGCACCTTAGGGGGGACCCCGGGGGTCACCGGGGAGCTGTTTTTT

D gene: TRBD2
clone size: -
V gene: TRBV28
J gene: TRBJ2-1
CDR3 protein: CASRFTGTTNEQFF
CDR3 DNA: TGTGCCAGCAGATTCACCGGGACTACAAATGAGCAGTTCTTC

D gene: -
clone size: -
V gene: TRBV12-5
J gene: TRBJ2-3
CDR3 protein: CASGLGRLSGTDTQYF
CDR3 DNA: TGTGCTAGTGGTTTGGGAAGACTTAGTGGCACAGATACGCAGTATTTT

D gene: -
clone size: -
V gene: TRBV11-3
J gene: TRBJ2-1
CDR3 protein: CASSLGRGDHNEQFF
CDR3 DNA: TGTGCCAGCAGCTTAGGTCGCGGGGACCACAATGAGCAGTTCTTC

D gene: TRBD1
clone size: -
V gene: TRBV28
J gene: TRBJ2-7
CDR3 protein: CASYPGQASYEQYF
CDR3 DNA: TGTGCCAGCTACCCGGGACAGGCTTCCTACGAGCAGTACTTC

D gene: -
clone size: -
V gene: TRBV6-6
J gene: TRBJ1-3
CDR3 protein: CASRDGDSGNTIYF
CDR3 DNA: TGTGCCAGCCGTGACGGAGACTCTGGAAACACCATATATTTT

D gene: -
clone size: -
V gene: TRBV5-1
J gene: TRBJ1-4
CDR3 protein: CASSSQGLNEKLFF
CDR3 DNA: TGCGCCAGCAGCTCGCAGGGGCTTAATGAAAAACTGTTTTTT

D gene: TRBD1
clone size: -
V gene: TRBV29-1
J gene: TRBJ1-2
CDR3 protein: CSVAGTGAQPNYGYTF
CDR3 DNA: TGCAGCGTTGCGGGGACAGGGGCCCAACCTAACTATGGCTACACCTTC

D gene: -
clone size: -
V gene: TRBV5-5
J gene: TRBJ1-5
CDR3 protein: CASSLAGRGQPQHF
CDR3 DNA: TGTGCCAGCAGCTTGGCCGGGCGGGGTCAGCCCCAGCATTTT

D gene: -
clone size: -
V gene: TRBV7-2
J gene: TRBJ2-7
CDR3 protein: CATSRRDNSAYEQYF
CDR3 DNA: TGTGCCACCTCGCGCCGGGACAATTCAGCCTACGAGCAGTACTTC

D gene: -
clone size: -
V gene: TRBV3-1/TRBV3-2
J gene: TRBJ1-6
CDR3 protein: CASTTPGPNSPLHF
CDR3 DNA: TGTGCCAGCACCACACCGGGTCCGAATTCACCCCTCCACTTT

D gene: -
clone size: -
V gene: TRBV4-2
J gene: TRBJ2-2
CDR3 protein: CASSRERDTGELFF
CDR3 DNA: TGTGCCAGCAGCCGGGAGCGCGACACCGGGGAGCTGTTTTTT

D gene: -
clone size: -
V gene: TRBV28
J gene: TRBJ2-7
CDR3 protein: CASRRRGGTNSYEQYF
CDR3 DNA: TGTGCCAGCAGACGAAGGGGAGGAACGAACTCCTACGAGCAGTACTTC

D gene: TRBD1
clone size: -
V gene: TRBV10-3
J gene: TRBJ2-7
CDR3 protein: CAISGTATSYEQYF
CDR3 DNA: TGTGCCATCAGCGGGACAGCAACCTCCTACGAGCAGTACTTC

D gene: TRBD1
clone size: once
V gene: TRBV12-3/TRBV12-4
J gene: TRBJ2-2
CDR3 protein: CASSYTGGGELFF
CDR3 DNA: TGTGCCAGCAGCTACACAGGGGGCGGGGAGCTGTTTTTT

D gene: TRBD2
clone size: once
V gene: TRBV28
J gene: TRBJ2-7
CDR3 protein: CASSTWGGQYF
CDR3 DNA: TGTGCCAGCTCCACCTGGGGGGGGCAGTACTTC

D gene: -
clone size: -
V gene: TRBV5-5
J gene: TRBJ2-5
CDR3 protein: CASRYHQGRETQYF
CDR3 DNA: TGTGCCAGCAGATATCACCAGGGGCGAGAGACCCAGTACTTC

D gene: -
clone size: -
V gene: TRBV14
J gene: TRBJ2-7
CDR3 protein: CASSPNSGFLEQYF
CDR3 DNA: TGTGCCAGCAGCCCGAACTCCGGGTTTCTCGAGCAGTACTTC

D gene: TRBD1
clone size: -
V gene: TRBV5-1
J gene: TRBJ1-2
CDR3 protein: CASSLATNHGQGGNYGYTF
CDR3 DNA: TGCGCCAGCAGCTTGGCCACAAACCATGGACAGGGGGGTAACTATGGCTACACCTTC